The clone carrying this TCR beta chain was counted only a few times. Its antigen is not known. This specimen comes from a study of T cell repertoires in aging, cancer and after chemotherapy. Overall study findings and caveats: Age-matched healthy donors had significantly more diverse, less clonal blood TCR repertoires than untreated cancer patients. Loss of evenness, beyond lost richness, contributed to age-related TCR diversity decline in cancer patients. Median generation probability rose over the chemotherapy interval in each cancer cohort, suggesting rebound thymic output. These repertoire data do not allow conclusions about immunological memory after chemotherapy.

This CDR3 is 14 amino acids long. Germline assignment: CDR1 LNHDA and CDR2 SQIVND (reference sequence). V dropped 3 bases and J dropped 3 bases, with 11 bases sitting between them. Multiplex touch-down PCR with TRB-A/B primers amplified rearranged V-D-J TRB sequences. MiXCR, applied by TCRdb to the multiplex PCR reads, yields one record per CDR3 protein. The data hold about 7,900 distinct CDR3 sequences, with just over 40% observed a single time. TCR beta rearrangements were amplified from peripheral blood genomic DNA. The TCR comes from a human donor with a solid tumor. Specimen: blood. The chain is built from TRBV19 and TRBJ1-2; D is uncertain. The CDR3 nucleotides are TGTGCCAGTAGTATTCACCCCACCCACTATGGCTACACCTTC. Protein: CASSIHPTHYGYTF.